This T cell receptor (beta chain) is from a study of T-cell reconstitution after alpha-beta-depleted transplantation in children. Findings and limits, study-wide: From newly produced T cells came most of the T-cell counts and diversity one year after transplant.

The CDR3 sequence is 11 residues long. Deletions cut 3 bases from V and 1 base from J, with 3 bases between. The germline V gene has CDR1 GTSNPN and CDR2 SVGIG (reference sequence). The library targeted TCRbeta and was prepared with unique molecular identifiers. TCRdb re-called the PCR reads through MiXCR, storing one row per CDR3 protein. The sample contains around 440,000 distinct CDR3 sequences, roughly a tenth of which appear only once. This clonotype was observed many times. What it binds is not known. This chain connects TRBV30 to TRBJ1-1; the D is unclear. The material was PBMCs, obtained before TCRalphabeta/CD19-depleted stem cell transplant. The origin of this receptor is a child aged 2 to 10 with inherited bone marrow failure, due to receive a stem cell transplant. For the CDR3, the DNA is TGTGCCTGGAGGGCGAACACTGAAGCTTTCTTT. This codes for CAWRANTEAFF.